This T cell receptor beta chain was captured by sequencing in a study of blood T cell repertoires in COVID-19. Study-wide background: Samples representing acute and convalescent COVID-19 were sourced from the United States, Italy and Spain. PBMCs, B-cell-depleted T cells, or T cells provided the cDNA or gDNA that made up the material.

The table came from immunoSEQ multiplex PCR; TCRdb's copy has only in-frame clones and leaves some out. The data show 140,000 to 150,000 clones, with 80% to 85% seen just once and over 8% held by the top ten. Germline V gives CDR1 SEHNR, CDR2 FQNEAQ (reference sequence). The CDR3 loop spans 14 amino acids. V lost 5 bases and J lost 0; bases outside the gene matches: 2. This clone was seen more than once but under ten times. What was sequenced was peripheral blood. This chain connects TRBV7-9 to TRBJ1-2; 8 positions match TRBD1. The TCR originated in a human donor in a cohort sampled during active COVID-19. Written as DNA, the CDR3 is TGTGCCAGCAGCCAGGACAGGGCTAACTATGGCTACACCTTC. Protein sequence: CASSQDRANYGYTF.